Presented here are 19 T cell receptor beta chains from one specimen sequenced in a study of Graves' ophthalmopathy and Graves' hyperthyroidism. Researchers took RNA transcripts and amplified TCR beta CDR3 regions from them. A first-round RT-PCR used HTBI primers, followed by a second-round multiplex PCR. TCRdb passed the multiplex PCR reads through MiXCR, listing each CDR3 protein once. The repertoire holds 660,000 or so distinct CDR3 sequences, with roughly 41% as singletons. The sequencing sample was made of peripheral blood. Receptors originate from an adult man with Graves' ophthalmopathy.

J is TRBJ1-2 and V is TRBV10-2, with 8 positions matching TRBD1. After removal of 7 bases from V and 4 bases from J, the junction contained 2 bases not matched to a gene. The CDR3 covers 12 residues. In germline, CDR1 is WSHSY, CDR2 SAAADI. The CDR3 loop reads CASTGQVYGYTF. As DNA, the CDR3 is TGCGCCAGCACGGGACAGGTCTATGGCTACACCTTC.

This clonotype was seen repeatedly, ten times or more. The chain carries TRBV19 and TRBJ2-7; D is possibly TRBD1 (6 bases). Germline-derived CDR1 and CDR2 are LNHDA and SQIVND (reference sequence). This CDR3 is built from 15 residues. The V end was cut by 1 base, the J end by 4 bases, with 14 bases between. CDR3 sequence (DNA): TGTGCCAGTAGTATAGGGTCCGGACAGTCTTACGAGCAGTACTTC. It encodes CASSIGSGQSYEQYF.

Only a few counts were recorded for this clonotype. The chain couples TRBV10-3 to TRBJ2-2; D possibly uses TRBD1 or TRBD2 (5 bases each). Germline CDR1 ENHRY, CDR2 SYGVKD. Trimming stripped 10 bases from V and 5 bases from J, with 29 bases between. CDR3 size: 18 residues. The DNA for the CDR3 is TGTGCCAGCAGCCCTCCGGGGACGTCCGGAGATTTAACCGGGGAGCTGTTTTTT. This codes for CASSPPGTSGDLTGELFF.

This clonotype was seen ten or more times. The J gene is TRBJ2-7, the V gene TRBV7-8; unclear D gene. This CDR3 is built from 14 residues. Trimming shortened V by 3 bases and J by 6 bases, and 15 bases separated the two germline ends. Germline V CDR1 and CDR2: SGHVS, FQNEAQ. Here the CDR3 DNA reads TGTGCCAGCAGCTTCGACCCTGCATCCCCCGAGCAGTACTTC. The encoded protein is CASSFDPASPEQYF. Drawing the rest from reference TRBV7-8 and TRBJ2-7, the complete variable domain is GAGVSQSPRYKVAKRGQDVALRCDPISGHVSLFWYQQALGQGPEFLTYFQNEAQLDKSGLPSDRFFAERPEGSVSTLKIQRTQQEDSAVYLCASSFDPASPEQYFGPGTRLTVT.

This chain uses TRBV7-9 with TRBJ2-2; either TRBD1 or TRBD2 may supply D (5 bases each). The CDR3 consists of 12 residues. CDR1 is SEHNR and CDR2 is FQNEAQ in the germline V gene (reference sequence). V lost 4 bases to trimming and J lost 9 bases, with 9 bases between them. CDR3 protein: CASSSGRRELFF. CDR3 DNA sequence: TGTGCCAGCAGCTCGGGGCGCAGGGAGCTGTTTTTT. The variable domain in full, with the rest retrieved from reference TRBV7-9 and TRBJ2-2, is DTGVSQNPRHKITKRGQNVTFRCDPISEHNRLYWYRQTLGQGPEFLTYFQNEAQLEKSRLLSDRFSAERPKGSFSTLEIQRTEQGDSAMYLCASSSGRRELFFGEGSRLTVL.

This clonotype occurred many times. The chain carries TRBV7-9 and TRBJ2-7, with a possible D match to TRBD2 (5 bases). From germline, CDR1 is SEHNR and CDR2 FQNEAQ (reference sequence). V was clipped by 2 bases and J by 0 bases, with 8 bases between them. The CDR3 has 14 residues. The CDR3 loop reads CASSLQGSSYEQYF. CDR3 nucleotide sequence: TGTGCCAGCAGCTTACAAGGGAGCTCCTACGAGCAGTACTTC.

The chain couples TRBV25-1 to TRBJ2-7; tentative D call: TRBD1 (6 bases). Germline loops: CDR1 MGHDK, CDR2 SYGVNS. V was clipped by 6 bases and J by 2 bases, with 17 bases between them. There are 15 residues in the CDR3. CDR3 region: CASSVGRGLTYEQYF. The CDR3 DNA is TGTGCCAGCAGCGTTGGCAGGGGCTTAACCTACGAGCAGTACTTC.

A note on this clonotype: Its ends do not fully match the called genes, so a read error is possible. The CDR3 DNA is TGCAGAGCTAGATCAGGGGGCGACTCCTACGAGCAGTACTTC. Translated: CRARSGGDSYEQYF. The V call is TRBV20-1, the J call TRBJ2-7, with 8 bases aligning to TRBD1. This CDR3 has 14 residues. Germline-derived CDR1 and CDR2 are DFQATT and SNEGSKA (reference sequence).

This clonotype was detected ten times or more. The chain has TRBV2 and TRBJ2-2; D unresolved. CDR1 is SNHLY and CDR2 is FYNNEI in the germline V gene. V lost 7 bases and J lost 2, with 11 bases in between. There are 14 residues in the CDR3. The CDR3: CASNPPHNTGELFF. The CDR3 DNA reads TGTGCCAGCAATCCGCCCCATAACACCGGGGAGCTGTTTTTT.

This clonotype was counted ten times or more. The chain couples TRBV12-3 or TRBV12-4 to TRBJ2-5; D gene uncertain. The V end was cut by 3 bases, the J end by 6 bases, with 8 bases between. This CDR3 contains 12 residues. CDR3 coding DNA: TGTGCCAGCAGTTTTGAGGATCAGACCCAGTACTTC. Translation: CASSFEDQTQYF.

To note about this clonotype: A read error is possible here, since a much larger clone lies one base away. This rearrangement joins TRBV11-2 to TRBJ2-2; tentatively, D is TRBD1 or TRBD2 (5 bases each). The CDR3 spans 17 residues. The V gene's germline CDR1 is SGHAT and CDR2 FQNNGV. The CDR3 loop is CASSLDRFGANTGDLFF. The CDR3 DNA sequence: TGTGCCAGCAGCTTAGATCGGTTCGGGGCGAACACCGGGGATCTGTTTTTT.

This chain connects TRBV19 to TRBJ2-6; D remains unclear. The CDR3 sequence is 15 residues long. Germline loops: CDR1 LNHDA, CDR2 SQIVND (reference sequence). Trimming left V 6 bases short and J 2 bases short, with 11 bases between. The CDR3 sequence is CASSDQSAGANVLTF. CDR3 bases: TGTGCCAGTAGCGACCAGAGTGCTGGGGCCAACGTCCTGACTTTC.

In this sample, this clonotype turned up a few times. One base away lies a much larger clone, so this may be a sequencing read error. This chain connects TRBV11-2 to TRBJ2-5; 8 positions agree with TRBD2. V lost 5 bases to trimming and J lost 5 bases; unmatched junction nucleotides: 10. The CDR3 covers 15 residues. The germline gives CDR1 SGHAT, CDR2 FQNNGV. The CDR3: CASSDTRLAPETQYF. The CDR3 DNA follows: TGTGCCAGCAGCGACACGCGACTAGCGCCCGAGACCCAGTACTTC.

Remarks on this clonotype: This could be a read error, since a much larger clone is one nucleotide away. This sequence joins TRBV10-3 and TRBJ1-2; D gene uncertain. The length of the CDR3 is 12 residues. V lost 5 bases, J lost 4 bases, and 8 bases lay in between. CDR1 and CDR2 from the germline V gene are ENHRY and SYGVKD. CDR3 nucleotides: TGTGCCATCAGTTACAACCTCTATGGCTACACCTTC. Protein product: CAISYNLYGYTF.

The chain combines TRBV7-9 with TRBJ1-6, with D uncertain. CDR3 length equals 16 residues. Germline V gene sequence: CDR1 SEHNR, CDR2 FQNEAQ (reference sequence). Trimming removed 5 bases at V and 7 bases at J, with 18 bases between. CDR3 sequence: CASSLGPYTSNSPLHF. CDR3 sequence (DNA): TGTGCCAGCAGCCTTGGGCCATATACCAGCAATTCACCCCTCCACTTT.

The V gene is TRBV6-6, the J gene TRBJ1-5; 7 bases agree with TRBD1. This CDR3 comprises 17 residues. The germline V gene has CDR1 MNHNY and CDR2 SVGAGI (reference sequence). V shed 0 bases, J shed 2 bases, and the junction held 7 bases outside the gene matches. For the CDR3, the DNA is TGTGCCAGCAGTTACTCTTCACAGGGGTTTCGCAATCAGCCCCAGCATTTT. Translation: CASSYSSQGFRNQPQHF.

This clonotype was found many times. The chain employs TRBV7-9 and TRBJ2-5; D possibly uses TRBD1 or TRBD2 (5 bases each). Germline values: CDR1 SEHNR, CDR2 FQNEAQ (reference sequence). The CDR3 spans 13 residues. The V end lost 5 bases, the J end lost 3 bases, and 10 bases lay between the germline ends. CDR3 sequence (DNA): TGTGCCAGCAGCCCCGGGACGGAAGAGACCCAGTACTTC. Translating gives CASSPGTEETQYF.

The rearrangement links TRBV10-3 to TRBJ2-2; TRBD2 is a possible D gene (5 bases). Germline assignment: CDR1 ENHRY and CDR2 SYGVKD. The CDR3 extends over 16 amino acids. Trimming took 3 bases from V and 5 from J, leaving 16 bases between them. The CDR3 sequence: CAISDGGGGHTGELFF. CDR3 nucleotides: TGTGCCATCAGTGATGGAGGAGGCGGTCATACCGGGGAGCTGTTTTTT.

The chain combines TRBV5-4 with TRBJ2-5, with TRBD2 matching 9 bases. Germline lookup yields CDR1 SGHNT and CDR2 YYREEE (reference sequence). Trimming took 0 bases from V and 4 from J; bases not matched to a gene: 4. The CDR3 extends over 15 amino acids. CDR3: CASSLGPAGGETQYF. The DNA for the CDR3 is TGTGCCAGCAGCTTGGGTCCAGCGGGAGGAGAGACCCAGTACTTC.